This TCR beta chain was observed in a study of blood T cell repertoires in COVID-19. In the authors' workflow: Estimation of nucleated cell counts was performed using reference gene primer amplification. Generated by immunoSEQ multiplex PCR, the TCRdb table keeps only in-frame clones and is missing some. Clonal size and the V and J genes are those of that table, whereas D and trimming came from the DNA. The table shows 200,000 to 250,000 clones, with 85% to 90% occurring only once. Looked up from germline, CDR1 is SGHAT and CDR2 is FQNNGV. CDR3 length: 14 residues. V was shortened by 3 bases and J by 7 bases, with 13 bases between the two germline ends.

The V gene is TRBV11-2, the J gene TRBJ2-1; D perhaps matches TRBD1 (6 bases). The sequenced sample consisted of peripheral blood. This receptor was identified in a woman in her seventies with active or convalescent COVID-19. CDR3 nucleotide sequence: TGTGCCAGCAGCTTGATGGGGGCGCAGAATGAGCAGTTCTTC. This translates into CASSLMGAQNEQFF.